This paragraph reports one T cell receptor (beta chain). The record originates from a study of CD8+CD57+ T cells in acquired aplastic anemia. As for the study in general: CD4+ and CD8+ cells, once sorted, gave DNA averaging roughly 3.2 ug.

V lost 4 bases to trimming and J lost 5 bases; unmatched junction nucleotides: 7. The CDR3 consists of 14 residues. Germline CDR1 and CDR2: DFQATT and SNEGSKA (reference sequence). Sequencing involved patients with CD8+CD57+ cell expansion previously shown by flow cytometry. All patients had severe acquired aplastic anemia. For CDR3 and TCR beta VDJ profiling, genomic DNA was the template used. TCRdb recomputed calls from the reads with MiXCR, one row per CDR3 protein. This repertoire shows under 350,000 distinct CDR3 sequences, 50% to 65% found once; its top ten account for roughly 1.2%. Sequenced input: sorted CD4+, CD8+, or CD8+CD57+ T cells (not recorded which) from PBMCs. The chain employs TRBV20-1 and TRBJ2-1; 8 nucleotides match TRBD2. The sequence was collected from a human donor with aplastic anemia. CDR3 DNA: TGCAGTGCTACGTCCGGGGGGGCCCACAATGAGCAGTTCTTC. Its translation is CSATSGGAHNEQFF.